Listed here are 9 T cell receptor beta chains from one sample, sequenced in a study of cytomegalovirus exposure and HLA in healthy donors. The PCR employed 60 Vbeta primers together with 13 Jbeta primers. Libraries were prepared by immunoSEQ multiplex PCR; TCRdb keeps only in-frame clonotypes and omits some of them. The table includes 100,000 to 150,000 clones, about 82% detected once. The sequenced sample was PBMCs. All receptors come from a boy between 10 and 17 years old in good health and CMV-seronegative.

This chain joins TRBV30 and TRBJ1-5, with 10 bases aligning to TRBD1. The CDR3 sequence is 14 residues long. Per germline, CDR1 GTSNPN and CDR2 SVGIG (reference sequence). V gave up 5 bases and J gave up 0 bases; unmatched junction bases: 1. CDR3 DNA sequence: TGTGCCTGGGACAGGGGGCTTAGCAATCAGCCCCAGCATTTT. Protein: CAWDRGLSNQPQHF.

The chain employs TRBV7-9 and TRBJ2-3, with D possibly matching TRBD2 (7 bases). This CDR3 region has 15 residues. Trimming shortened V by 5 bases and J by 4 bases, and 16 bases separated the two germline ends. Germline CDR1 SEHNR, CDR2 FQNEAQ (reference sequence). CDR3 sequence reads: CASSPTGRGADTQYF. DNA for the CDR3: TGTGCCAGCAGCCCTACAGGGAGGGGGGCAGATACGCAGTATTTT. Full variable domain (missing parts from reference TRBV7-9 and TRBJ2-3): DTGVSQNPRHKITKRGQNVTFRCDPISEHNRLYWYRQTLGQGPEFLTYFQNEAQLEKSRLLSDRFSAERPKGSFSTLEIQRTEQGDSAMYLCASSPTGRGADTQYFGPGTRLTVL.

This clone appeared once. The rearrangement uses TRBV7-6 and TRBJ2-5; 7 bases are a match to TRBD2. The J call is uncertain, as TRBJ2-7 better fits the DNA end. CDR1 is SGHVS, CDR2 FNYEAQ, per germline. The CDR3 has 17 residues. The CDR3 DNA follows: TGTGCCAGCAGCTTAGAAACGGGGGGTACGTTAACCTACGAGCAGTACTTC. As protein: CASSLETGGTLTYEQYF.

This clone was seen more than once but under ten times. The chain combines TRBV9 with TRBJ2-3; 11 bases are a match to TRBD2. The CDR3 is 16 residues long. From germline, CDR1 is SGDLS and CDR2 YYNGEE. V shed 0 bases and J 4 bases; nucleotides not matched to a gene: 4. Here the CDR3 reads CASSVVGTSGADTQYF. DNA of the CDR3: TGTGCCAGCAGCGTAGTGGGGACTAGCGGAGCAGATACGCAGTATTTT.

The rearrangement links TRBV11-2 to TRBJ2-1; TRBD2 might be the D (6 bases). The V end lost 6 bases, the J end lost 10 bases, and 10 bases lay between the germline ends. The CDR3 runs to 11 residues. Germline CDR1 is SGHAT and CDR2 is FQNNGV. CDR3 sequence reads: CASRRGSEQFF. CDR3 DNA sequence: TGTGCCAGCAGACGGGGGAGCGAGCAGTTCTTC.

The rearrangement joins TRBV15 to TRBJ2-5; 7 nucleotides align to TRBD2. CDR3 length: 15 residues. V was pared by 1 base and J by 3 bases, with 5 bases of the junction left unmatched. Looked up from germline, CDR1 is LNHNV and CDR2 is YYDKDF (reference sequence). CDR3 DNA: TGTGCCACCAGCAGAGGGGGGGGAGGGGAAGAGACCCAGTACTTC. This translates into CATSRGGGGEETQYF.

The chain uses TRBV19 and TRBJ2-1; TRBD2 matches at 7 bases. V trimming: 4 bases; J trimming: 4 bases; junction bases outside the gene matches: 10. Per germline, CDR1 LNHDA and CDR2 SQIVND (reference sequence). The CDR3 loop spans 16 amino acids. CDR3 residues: CASSTQGGSGYNEQFF. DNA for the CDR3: TGTGCCAGTAGTACCCAGGGAGGGAGTGGGTACAATGAGCAGTTCTTC.

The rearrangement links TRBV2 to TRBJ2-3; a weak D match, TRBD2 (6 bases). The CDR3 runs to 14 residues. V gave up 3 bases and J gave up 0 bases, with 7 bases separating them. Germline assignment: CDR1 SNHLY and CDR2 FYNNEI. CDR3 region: CASSEGTSTDTQYF. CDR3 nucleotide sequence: TGTGCCAGCAGTGAGGGGACTAGCACAGATACGCAGTATTTT.

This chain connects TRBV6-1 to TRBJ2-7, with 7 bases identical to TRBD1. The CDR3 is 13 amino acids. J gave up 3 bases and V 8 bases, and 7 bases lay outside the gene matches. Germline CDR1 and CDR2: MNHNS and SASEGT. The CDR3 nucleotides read TGTGCCAGCTGCATCGGACAGGTCTACGAGCAGTACTTC. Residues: CASCIGQVYEQYF.